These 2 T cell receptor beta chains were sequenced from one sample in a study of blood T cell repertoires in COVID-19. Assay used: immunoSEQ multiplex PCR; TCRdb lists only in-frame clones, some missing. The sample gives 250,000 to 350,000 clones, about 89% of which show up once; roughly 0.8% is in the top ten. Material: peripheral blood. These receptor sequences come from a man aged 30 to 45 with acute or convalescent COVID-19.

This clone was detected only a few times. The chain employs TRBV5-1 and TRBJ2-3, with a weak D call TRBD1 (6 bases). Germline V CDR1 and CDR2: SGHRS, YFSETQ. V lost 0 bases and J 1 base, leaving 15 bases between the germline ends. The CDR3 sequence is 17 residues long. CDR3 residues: CASSLGALGGRTDTQYF. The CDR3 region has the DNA TGCGCCAGCAGCTTGGGTGCCCTAGGGGGTCGCACAGATACGCAGTATTTT.

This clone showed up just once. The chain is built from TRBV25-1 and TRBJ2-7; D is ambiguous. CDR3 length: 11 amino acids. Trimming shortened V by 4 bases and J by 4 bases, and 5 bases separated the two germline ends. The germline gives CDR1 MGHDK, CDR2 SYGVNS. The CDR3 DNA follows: TGTGCCAGCAGTGCCTATTACGAGCAGTACTTC. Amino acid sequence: CASSAYYEQYF.